The present TCR beta chain was sequenced within a study of cytomegalovirus exposure and HLA in healthy donors. Study-level background: Some 200 million T cells yielded some 100 million unique TCR beta sequences, as an earlier analysis found.

Donors were ostensibly healthy at sampling, although undocumented immune exposures were probable. As regards this clone: What it recognizes is unknown.

Study results and caveats: The authors assumed roughly uniform sequencing depth across donors for presence/absence analyses. Follow-up analysis found HLA locus-dependent TCR association rates, highest for DRB1 and lowest for HLA-C.

Germline V gene lookup returns CDR1 MNHEY and CDR2 SMNVEV (reference sequence). The V end lost 1 base, the J end lost 6 bases, and 10 bases lay between the germline ends. The CDR3 extends over 14 amino acids. The PCR made use of 60 Vbeta and 13 Jbeta primers. Sequencing used immunoSEQ multiplex PCR; TCRdb keeps in-frame clones, though not all of them. The repertoire has approximately 160,000 clones, around 80% of them found once; the top ten carry about 1.9%. What was sequenced was PBMCs. This TCR came from a human donor in good health. The chain uses TRBV27 and TRBJ1-5, with D unresolved. The CDR3 DNA sequence: TGTGCCAGCAGTTTATTTTCGGGGATTCAGCCCCAGCATTTT. Amino acid sequence: CASSLFSGIQPQHF.